The 21 T cell receptor beta chains in this list originate from one sample, sequenced in a study of blood T cells in healthy people across ages. Through a sample-barcoded 5' primer and a J-beta primer mix, a second PCR was run for about 6 to 12 cycles. TCRdb reprocessed the 5' RACE reads with MiXCR, giving one entry per CDR3 protein. This sample has over a million distinct CDR3 sequences, with roughly 43% found just once. The sequenced sample consisted of blood. The receptors here all came from a woman younger than 35 in good health.

V and J are TRBV9 and TRBJ2-1; no clear D gene. V shed 3 bases and J shed 10 bases, with 11 bases lying between them. The CDR3 length is 12 residues. CDR1 is SGDLS and CDR2 is YYNGEE in the germline V gene. The CDR3 sequence: CASSAQAREQFF. CDR3 DNA sequence: TGTGCCAGCAGCGCCCAAGCTAGGGAGCAGTTCTTC.

This CDR3 is CASSRGTGTTNEQFF. In nucleotides, the CDR3 is TGTGCCAGCAGCCGGGGGACCGGGACCACCAATGAGCAGTTCTTC. The V gene is TRBV14, the J gene TRBJ2-1; tentatively, D is TRBD1 or TRBD2 (5 bases each). Germline CDR1 reads SGHDN; CDR2 reads FVKESK. V lost 4 bases, J lost 6 bases, and 16 bases lay in between. The CDR3 sequence is 15 residues long.

The J gene is TRBJ2-3, the V gene TRBV29-1; 7 nucleotides line up with TRBD2. The CDR3 runs 14 residues. V shed 7 bases, J shed 2 bases, and the junction held 9 bases outside the gene matches. The germline V gene encodes CDR1 SQVTM and CDR2 ANQGSEA. CDR3 bases: TGCAGCGGGGGGAGAGCGGGGACCACAGATACGCAGTATTTT. This gives the protein CSGGRAGTTDTQYF.

The genes are TRBV7-8 and TRBJ2-3; 8 bases match TRBD2. The length of the CDR3 is 14 residues. V lost 5 bases, J lost 6 bases, and 7 bases stayed unmatched. Germline CDR1 reads SGHVS; CDR2 reads FQNEAQ. The CDR3 DNA reads TGTGCCAGCAGCGTGCGGGGGGCCCTCGATACGCAGTATTTT. Residues: CASSVRGALDTQYF.

In this sample, this clonotype turned up a few times. J is TRBJ1-6 and V is TRBV27; 10 bases are a match to TRBD1. The CDR3 has 16 residues. The J segment lost 7 bases and the V segment lost 5 bases, leaving 8 bases of the junction unmatched. Germline CDR1 is MNHEY and CDR2 is SMNVEV (reference sequence). The CDR3 nucleotides read TGTGCCAGCAGTCGAACGTGGACAGGGGGAAATTCACCCCTCCACTTT. Translating it yields CASSRTWTGGNSPLHF.

The chain is built from TRBV5-1 and TRBJ2-7; D is perhaps TRBD2 (5 bases). The J call may be faulty, since TRBJ2-5 better matches the DNA end. The CDR3 extends over 15 amino acids. The germline V gene has CDR1 SGHRS and CDR2 YFSETQ. Here the CDR3 reads CASSLAISRGETQYF. CDR3 sequence (DNA): TGCGCCAGCAGCTTGGCCATTTCTAGAGGGGAGACCCAGTACTTC.

This clonotype was found a few times. V usage is TRBV27 and J usage is TRBJ2-2, with D hard to call. The CDR3 length is 15 residues. V lost 3 bases, J lost 0 bases, and 8 bases lay in between. Germline CDR1 reads MNHEY; CDR2 reads SMNVEV (reference sequence). The CDR3 protein is CASSFGGSNTGELFF. In DNA form, the CDR3 reads TGTGCCAGCAGTTTTGGCGGCTCGAACACCGGGGAGCTGTTTTTT.

V and J are TRBV3-1 and TRBJ1-1; D not resolved. Germline assignment: CDR1 LGHDT and CDR2 YNNKEL (reference sequence). V lost 0 bases and J 0 bases, leaving 11 bases between the germline ends. CDR3 length: 16 amino acids. The CDR3 DNA reads as TGTGCCAGCAGCCAAGATCGGGCGGGCCTGAACACTGAAGCTTTCTTT. It encodes CASSQDRAGLNTEAFF.

The V gene is TRBV7-2, the J gene TRBJ2-5; TRBD2 matches at 7 bases. Trimming took 2 bases from V and 2 from J; bases not matched to a gene: 11. The CDR3 extends over 17 amino acids. Germline values: CDR1 SGHTA, CDR2 FQGNSA. CDR3 amino acids: CASSLKGAGRGQETQYF. The CDR3 DNA reads as TGTGCCAGCAGCTTAAAGGGAGCGGGACGAGGACAAGAGACCCAGTACTTC.

This chain links TRBV20-1 with TRBJ2-1; the D gene is possibly TRBD1 (6 bases). Trimming shortened V by 7 bases and J by 7 bases, and 14 bases separated the two germline ends. This CDR3 spans 12 amino acids. Per germline, CDR1 DFQATT and CDR2 SNEGSKA (reference sequence). For the CDR3, the DNA is TGCAGTGTTTCAGGGGATCGGAATGAGCAGTTCTTC. It yields the protein CSVSGDRNEQFF.

At least ten counts were recorded for this clonotype. This chain connects TRBV29-1 to TRBJ2-1; D might be TRBD2 (5 bases). Germline CDR1 is SQVTM and CDR2 is ANQGSEA. V lost 4 bases, J lost 4 bases, and 11 bases lay in between. The CDR3 runs 13 residues. CDR3 residues: CSVARAVYNEQFF. DNA for the CDR3: TGCAGCGTTGCCAGAGCGGTGTACAATGAGCAGTTCTTC.

The V gene is TRBV7-9, the J gene TRBJ2-7; 8 bases are shared with TRBD2. The germline CDR1 and CDR2 sequences are SEHNR and FQNEAQ (reference sequence). The J segment lost 3 bases and the V segment lost 5 bases, leaving 3 bases of the junction unmatched. The CDR3 runs to 13 residues. The CDR3 DNA reads TGTGCCAGCAGCGGACTAGCTTTCTACGAGCAGTACTTC. This gives the protein CASSGLAFYEQYF.

This clonotype was counted only a few times. The chain is built from TRBV7-2 and TRBJ1-2; tentative D call: TRBD1 (6 bases). Germline assignment: CDR1 SGHTA and CDR2 FQGNSA. The ends were cut back, 4 bases at V and 7 bases at J, with 13 bases in the middle. The CDR3 covers 13 residues. CDR3 protein: CASSSGQYCGYTF. CDR3 in DNA: TGTGCCAGCAGCTCAGGACAGTACTGTGGCTACACCTTC.

The chain couples TRBV4-1 to TRBJ1-2; D is ambiguous. The germline V gene has CDR1 MGHRA and CDR2 YSYEKL. There are 13 residues in the CDR3. V gave up 8 bases and J gave up 8 bases, with 18 bases separating them. CDR3 nucleotides: TGCGCCAGCCGAGATATCAATAAGGGAGGCTACACCTTC. This gives the protein CASRDINKGGYTF.

This clonotype was picked up one time. This chain connects TRBV12-3 or TRBV12-4 to TRBJ2-1; no clear D. V dropped 6 bases and J dropped 10 bases, with 13 bases sitting between them. The CDR3 length is 12 residues. CDR3 sequence: CASSLMRQEQFF. The CDR3 bases are TGTGCCAGCAGCCTCATGCGCCAGGAGCAGTTCTTC.

This clonotype was recorded a few times. This sequence joins TRBV9 and TRBJ2-7, with D possibly matching TRBD1 (6 bases). Trimming removed 4 bases at V and 0 bases at J, with 11 bases between. The CDR3 runs 14 residues. Germline CDR1 and CDR2: SGDLS and YYNGEE. CDR3 nucleotide sequence: TGTGCCAGCAGCTCACCGACAGGCTCCTACGAGCAGTACTTC. Protein sequence: CASSSPTGSYEQYF.

This chain links TRBV20-1 with TRBJ2-3; 9 nucleotides line up with TRBD2. Germline loops: CDR1 DFQATT, CDR2 SNEGSKA (reference sequence). Germline trimming cut 5 bases from V and 2 bases from J; bases unmatched to any gene: 11. The CDR3 totals 16 residues. The CDR3 bases are TGCAGTGCTGAGAGCCGGACTAGCGTACACACAGATACGCAGTATTTT. Its translation: CSAESRTSVHTDTQYF.

This clonotype has a count of ten or more. This chain links TRBV25-1 with TRBJ2-3; D is perhaps TRBD1 or TRBD2 (5 bases each). Germline assignment: CDR1 MGHDK and CDR2 SYGVNS. The CDR3 is made up of 11 amino acids. V was pared by 4 bases and J by 8 bases, with 7 bases between. The CDR3 is CASSAGSTQYF. In nucleotides, the CDR3 is TGTGCCAGCAGTGCAGGGAGTACGCAGTATTTT.

This clonotype showed up just a few times. The chain joins TRBV4-1 to TRBJ1-1; the D is unclear. The V end lost 1 base, the J end lost 6 bases, and 15 bases lay between the germline ends. The CDR3 has 15 residues. CDR1 is MGHRA and CDR2 is YSYEKL in the germline V gene. CDR3 nucleotides: TGCGCCAGCAGCCAAGCAACTGGATTTGTGTCTGAAGCTTTCTTT. This encodes CASSQATGFVSEAFF.

The V gene is TRBV18, the J gene TRBJ1-3, with unresolved D. This CDR3 comprises 16 residues. Germline V CDR1 and CDR2: KGHSH, LQKENI. With 4 bases removed from V and 1 base from J, the gap between germline ends came to 14 bases. CDR3 in DNA: TGTGCCAGCTCACTTGCCGCCGATGGATCTGGAAACACCATATATTTT. Its protein product is CASSLAADGSGNTIYF. The full variable domain, rest sourced from reference TRBV18 and TRBJ1-3, is NAGVMQNPRHLVRRRGQEARLRCSPMKGHSHVYWYRQLPEEGLKFMVYLQKENIIDESGMPKERFSAEFPKEGPSILRIQQVVRGDSAAYFCASSLAADGSGNTIYFGEGSWLTVV.

The chain is built from TRBV6-5 and TRBJ2-1, with TRBD1 matching 8 bases. CDR1 and CDR2 (germline): MNHEY, SVGAGI. The length of the CDR3 is 14 residues. J was trimmed by 9 bases and V by 3 bases; bases with no gene match: 7. CDR3 nucleotides: TGTGCCAGCAGTTATCGACAGGGGATCAGTGAGCAGTTCTTC. Its translation is CASSYRQGISEQFF.